This T cell receptor beta chain was captured by sequencing in a study of cytomegalovirus exposure and HLA in healthy donors (dated by TCRdb to between 2016 and 2019). For the study in its entirety: In an earlier analysis of under 600 of the donors, around 290 Gb of sequence data and 100 million or so unique TCR beta sequences from roughly 180 million T cells were reported. An early release covering roughly 640 HLA-typed donors comprised about 320 gigabases of sequencing data and tens of millions of unique TCR sequences. A later genetic analysis took genome-wide SNP genotypes for about 55% of the 666 donors and used that subset as a discovery cohort. The study was designed to test whether signatures of past pathogen exposure could be identified by cataloging public T cell receptors. Roughly 5 DR-DQ haplotypes were handled as single units for association and clustering because linkage in the cohort was strong. The study combined high-throughput TCR immunosequencing, statistical association of individual TCRs with disease status, and machine learning to predict cytomegalovirus infection status. Donor age, sex, ethnicity and CMV serostatus were collected together with the repertoire data. The number of typed donors differed by locus: roughly 620-630 for A, B, C, DRB1 and DQB1; some 540 for DQA1; about 600 for DPA1; and some 450 for DPB1. A later analysis re-analyzed previously published TCR beta repertoires from approximately 700 donors and added high-resolution HLA genotyping to study TCR occurrence patterns. Among the roughly 390 genotyped donors, around 81% belonged to the genetic ancestry cluster associated with self-reported Caucasian donors. Besides the first cohort of roughly 640 subjects, a separate validation cohort made up of 120 different subjects was used. Rather than drawing on any new phenotypic data, the later analysis identified candidate immune exposures from TCR beta sequences and the way those sequences occurred across donors. Using immunosequencing, the study profiled T cell repertoires from 666 subjects and related those repertoires to cytomegalovirus serostatus. All discovery cohort repertoires had been generated on a single sequencing platform. Both class I and class II loci were covered by HLA typing, at four-digit resolution. On average, roughly 200,000 unique TCR beta nucleotide sequences were sequenced per donor among 398 genotyped donors of the cohort, with roughly 18% of those sequences being non-productive. An earlier analysis of 587 of the donors applied high-throughput TCR beta sequencing to assess whether each TCR beta V gene segment acted as functional or pseudogenic.

This clone was counted between two and nine times. It has no known antigen specificity. Within one base of it there is no much larger clone, and no base qualities were kept. Other DNA sequences in the same sample also yield this CDR3. The cohort was made up of 500 to 800 healthy bone marrow donors. At the time of sampling, every cohort member was nominally healthy, though immune exposures that went unrecorded were likely present. The donor tested CMV seropositive, placing the donor among the roughly 300 seropositive members of the cohort. Each donor provided a peripheral blood sample, and peripheral blood mononuclear cells were used for TCR beta sequencing. Genomic DNA was extracted from the blood cell samples with the Qiagen DNeasy Blood Extraction Kit. CDR1 and CDR2, per the germline V gene, are MDHEN and SYDVKM. Including the terminal cysteine and phenylalanine, the CDR3 comprises 12 residues. Of the read, only the CDR3 DNA is kept; its 36 bases are in frame from base 1. At the junction V is shortened by 5 bases and J by 6 bases, with 11 bases in between.

The investigation overall reported the following: A cluster of highly shared sequence variants was judged likely to represent a technical artifact of the sequencing pipeline. The authors suggested that the approach could potentially be generalized to other disease states and immunological phenotypes. In an earlier analysis of more than 450 of the donors, most TCR beta V segments were observed in productive rearrangements about 90% or about 30% of the time, broadly matching IMGT annotations. The earlier analysis of some 560 of the donors excluded seventeen rarely observed V segments, including chromosome 9 orphons, because counts were too low. According to a later analysis, most CMV-associated TCR beta chains appeared to be HLA-restricted, and the HLA associations seemed to be driven largely by CMV exposure. The presence/absence analyses assumed that sequencing depth was roughly uniform across donors, and that assumption may not be true. Immune exposure information for the cohort was limited to CMV serostatus. In a later analysis, HLA-associated TCR beta chains showed more clonal expansion and lower generation probabilities than non-associated chains that were equally common. Compared with the roughly 600-donor mean, donors in an Asian-associated ancestry cluster had fewer N-insertions in productive TCRs, according to a later genetic analysis. Most TCR sequences were seen in very few donors, while some public TCRs were found in many individuals. Because the 87-base-pair reads could not distinguish some IMGT-functional V segments, including TRBV6-2 and TRBV6-3, those segments were excluded. A few of the identified cytomegalovirus-associated TCR beta chains were confirmed in vitro to be specific for cytomegalovirus antigens. A further reported finding was that TCR beta sequences accurately predicted the HLA-A and HLA-B alleles for most subjects in the first cohort. In a later analysis, the rate of TCR association differed among HLA loci, with DRB1 alleles having the most associated TCRs and HLA-C alleles having the fewest. This cohort had only TCR beta chains sequenced, and the lack of alpha or paired-chain data limited which features could be detected. Correlated functional status among segregating V segments might reflect linkage disequilibrium, but an unknown experimental factor could not be ruled out. An association between a missense DCLRE1C variant and V-gene and J-gene trimming of TCR beta chains was found in a later genetic analysis and replicated in an independent cohort. When HLA alleles, especially DR and DQ, strongly co-occurred, TCR associations were difficult to assign to individual alleles. HLA typing was unavailable for some donors at each locus, so association tests used only the typed subset. The study listed 164 TCR beta chains as associated with cytomegalovirus. In both the original and validation cohorts, the classifier was reported to diagnose cytomegalovirus status with high specificity and sensitivity. Specific HLA alleles were associated with roughly 16,000 TCR beta sequences at a false discovery rate of 0.05 in a later analysis. Several of the top co-occurrence clusters appeared to be linked to parvovirus B19, influenza, CMV and Epstein-Barr virus, according to a later analysis.

The library was prepared using the immunoSEQ multiplex PCR assay. The multiplex PCR relied on a mix of 60 forward primers for TCR Vbeta segments and 13 reverse primers for TCR Jbeta segments. Amplification of the CDR3 region of rearranged TCR beta genes was performed with a multiplex PCR assay on genomic DNA. Amplified TCR beta libraries were sequenced as 87-base-pair reads on the Illumina HiSeq System. Under the source paper's analysis protocol: A later analysis counted about 80 million unique TCR beta chains across the 670 or so repertoires, and some 11 million of these chains were shared by at least two donors. Raw reads were error-corrected and collapsed into unique sequences by a nearest-neighbor algorithm in which closely related sequences were merged to remove PCR and sequencing errors. To assign V, D and J gene segments, CDR3 sequences were aligned to IMGT reference sequences. For a sequence to be retained, a match of at least six nucleotides to both a V gene segment and a J gene segment was required. Rearrangements were classified as productive when the CDR3 lacked stop codons and remained in frame with V and J, and all other rearrangements were classified as non-productive. CDR3 was defined according to IMGT convention as the region running from the second conserved V-encoded cysteine to the conserved J-encoded phenylalanine. In an earlier analysis of 587 of the donors, sequences lacking an unambiguous match to a single V gene segment were excluded. An earlier analysis of over 450 of the donors classified V segments as functional when productive rearrangements were above 56.7% and as segregating when the standard deviation between donors was above 5%. To diagnose cytomegalovirus status from the catalog of TCR beta chain sequences, a statistical classification framework was built. V and J gene assignment, in a later analysis, came from comparing TCR nucleotide sequences with IMGT/GENE-DB human TR gene sequences. Using the TCRdist pipeline, a later analysis assigned CDR3 sequences along with most-parsimonious VDJ recombination scenarios. In a later analysis, every TCR beta chain was defined by the combination of its CDR3 amino acid sequence and its V-gene family, and reads without a unique V-gene family were dropped. As a way to deal with suspected cross-contamination and a sequencing artifact, a later analysis dropped under 600 nucleotide sequences that were highly shared and had low generation probability. In a later analysis, a clonal expansion index for each public chain was calculated from normalized within-repertoire ranks of inferred template counts. Generation probabilities in a later analysis came from a VDJ recombination model fitted to out-of-frame rearrangements, and those results were checked against IGoR. Hypergeometric tests were used in a later analysis to score TCR-TCR, TCR-HLA and TCR-CMV co-occurrence, with a repertoire-size bias correction applied to the TCR pairs. A later analysis estimated false discovery rates by permuting HLA or CMV assignments 20 times. In a later analysis, co-occurring TCRs were grouped using DBSCAN, and TCRdist sequence similarity was added for clustering within HLA-allele-positive subsets. For co-occurrence clustering, repertoires with fewer than 30,000 or more than 120,000 public chains were excluded, along with roughly five repertoires with anomalous nucleotide sharing. TCRdb stores this immuneACCESS table with in-frame sequences only. Part of the clones is absent; in the studies checked, under half of the shortfall reflects unresolved V genes, and no reason is known for the rest. The V and J calls and the clone size are those of that table, but D and trimming were determined from the DNA. The sample table holds 90,000 to 110,000 clones, of which 9.5% to 15% were seen once. The ten largest clones add up to about a sixth of the sample.

The receptor comes from a man aged 35-49 years in good health and CMV-seropositive. Sequenced input: PBMCs. Rearrangement joined TRBV28 to TRBJ2-7; no D gene can be assigned with confidence. For the CDR3, the sequence is CASSLLAGEQYF. The DNA sequence follows: TGTGCCAGCAGTCTCCTCGCCGGCGAGCAGTACTTC. The full variable domain, completed from the reference TRBV28 and TRBJ2-7 proteins outside the CDR3, reads DVKVTQSSRYLVKRTGEKVFLECVQDMDHENMFWYRQDPGLGLRLIYFSYDVKMKEKGDIPEGYSVSREKKERFSLILESASTNQTSMYLCASSLLAGEQYFGPGTRLTVT.